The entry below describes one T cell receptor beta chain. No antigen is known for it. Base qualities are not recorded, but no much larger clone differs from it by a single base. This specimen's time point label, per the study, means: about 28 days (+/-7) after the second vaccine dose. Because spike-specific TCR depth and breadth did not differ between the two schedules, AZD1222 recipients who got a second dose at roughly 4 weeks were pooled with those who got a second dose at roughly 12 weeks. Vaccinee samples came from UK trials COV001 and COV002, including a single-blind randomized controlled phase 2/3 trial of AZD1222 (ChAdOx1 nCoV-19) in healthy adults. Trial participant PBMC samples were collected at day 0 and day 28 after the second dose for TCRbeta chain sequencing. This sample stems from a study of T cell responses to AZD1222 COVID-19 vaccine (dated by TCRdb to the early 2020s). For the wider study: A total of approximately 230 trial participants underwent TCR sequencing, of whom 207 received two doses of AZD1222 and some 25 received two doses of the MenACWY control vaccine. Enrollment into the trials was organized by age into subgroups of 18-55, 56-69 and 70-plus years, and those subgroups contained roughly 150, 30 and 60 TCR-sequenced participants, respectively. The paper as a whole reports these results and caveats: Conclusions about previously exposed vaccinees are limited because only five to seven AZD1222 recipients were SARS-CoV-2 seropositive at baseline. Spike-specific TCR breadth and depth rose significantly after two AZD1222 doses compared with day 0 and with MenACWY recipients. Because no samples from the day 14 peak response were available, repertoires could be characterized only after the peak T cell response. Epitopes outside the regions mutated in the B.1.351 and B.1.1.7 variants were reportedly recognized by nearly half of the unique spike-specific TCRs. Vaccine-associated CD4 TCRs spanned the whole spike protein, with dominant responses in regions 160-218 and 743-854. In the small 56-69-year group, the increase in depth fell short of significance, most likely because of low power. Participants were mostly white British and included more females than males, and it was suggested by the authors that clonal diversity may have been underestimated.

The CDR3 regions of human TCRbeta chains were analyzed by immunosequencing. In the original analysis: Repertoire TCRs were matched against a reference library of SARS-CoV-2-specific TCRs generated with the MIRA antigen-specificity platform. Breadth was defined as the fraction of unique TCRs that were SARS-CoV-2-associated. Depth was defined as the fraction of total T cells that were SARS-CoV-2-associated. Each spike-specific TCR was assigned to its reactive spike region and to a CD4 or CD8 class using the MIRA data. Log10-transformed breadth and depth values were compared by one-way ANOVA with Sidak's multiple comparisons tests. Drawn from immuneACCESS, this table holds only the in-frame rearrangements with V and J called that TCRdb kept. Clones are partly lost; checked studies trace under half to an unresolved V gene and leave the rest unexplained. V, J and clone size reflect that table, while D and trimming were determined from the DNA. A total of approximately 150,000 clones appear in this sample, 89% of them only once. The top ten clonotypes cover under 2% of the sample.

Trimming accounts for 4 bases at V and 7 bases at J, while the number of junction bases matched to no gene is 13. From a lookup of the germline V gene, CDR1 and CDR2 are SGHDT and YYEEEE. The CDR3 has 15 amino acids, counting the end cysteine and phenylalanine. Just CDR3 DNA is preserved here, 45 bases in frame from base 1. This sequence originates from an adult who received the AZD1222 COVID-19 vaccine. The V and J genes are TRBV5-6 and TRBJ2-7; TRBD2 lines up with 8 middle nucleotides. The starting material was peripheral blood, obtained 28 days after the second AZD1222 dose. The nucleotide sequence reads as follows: TGTGCCAGCAGCGGGTCCCCAGCGGGAGTTCGGGAGCAGTACTTC. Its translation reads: CASSGSPAGVREQYF.